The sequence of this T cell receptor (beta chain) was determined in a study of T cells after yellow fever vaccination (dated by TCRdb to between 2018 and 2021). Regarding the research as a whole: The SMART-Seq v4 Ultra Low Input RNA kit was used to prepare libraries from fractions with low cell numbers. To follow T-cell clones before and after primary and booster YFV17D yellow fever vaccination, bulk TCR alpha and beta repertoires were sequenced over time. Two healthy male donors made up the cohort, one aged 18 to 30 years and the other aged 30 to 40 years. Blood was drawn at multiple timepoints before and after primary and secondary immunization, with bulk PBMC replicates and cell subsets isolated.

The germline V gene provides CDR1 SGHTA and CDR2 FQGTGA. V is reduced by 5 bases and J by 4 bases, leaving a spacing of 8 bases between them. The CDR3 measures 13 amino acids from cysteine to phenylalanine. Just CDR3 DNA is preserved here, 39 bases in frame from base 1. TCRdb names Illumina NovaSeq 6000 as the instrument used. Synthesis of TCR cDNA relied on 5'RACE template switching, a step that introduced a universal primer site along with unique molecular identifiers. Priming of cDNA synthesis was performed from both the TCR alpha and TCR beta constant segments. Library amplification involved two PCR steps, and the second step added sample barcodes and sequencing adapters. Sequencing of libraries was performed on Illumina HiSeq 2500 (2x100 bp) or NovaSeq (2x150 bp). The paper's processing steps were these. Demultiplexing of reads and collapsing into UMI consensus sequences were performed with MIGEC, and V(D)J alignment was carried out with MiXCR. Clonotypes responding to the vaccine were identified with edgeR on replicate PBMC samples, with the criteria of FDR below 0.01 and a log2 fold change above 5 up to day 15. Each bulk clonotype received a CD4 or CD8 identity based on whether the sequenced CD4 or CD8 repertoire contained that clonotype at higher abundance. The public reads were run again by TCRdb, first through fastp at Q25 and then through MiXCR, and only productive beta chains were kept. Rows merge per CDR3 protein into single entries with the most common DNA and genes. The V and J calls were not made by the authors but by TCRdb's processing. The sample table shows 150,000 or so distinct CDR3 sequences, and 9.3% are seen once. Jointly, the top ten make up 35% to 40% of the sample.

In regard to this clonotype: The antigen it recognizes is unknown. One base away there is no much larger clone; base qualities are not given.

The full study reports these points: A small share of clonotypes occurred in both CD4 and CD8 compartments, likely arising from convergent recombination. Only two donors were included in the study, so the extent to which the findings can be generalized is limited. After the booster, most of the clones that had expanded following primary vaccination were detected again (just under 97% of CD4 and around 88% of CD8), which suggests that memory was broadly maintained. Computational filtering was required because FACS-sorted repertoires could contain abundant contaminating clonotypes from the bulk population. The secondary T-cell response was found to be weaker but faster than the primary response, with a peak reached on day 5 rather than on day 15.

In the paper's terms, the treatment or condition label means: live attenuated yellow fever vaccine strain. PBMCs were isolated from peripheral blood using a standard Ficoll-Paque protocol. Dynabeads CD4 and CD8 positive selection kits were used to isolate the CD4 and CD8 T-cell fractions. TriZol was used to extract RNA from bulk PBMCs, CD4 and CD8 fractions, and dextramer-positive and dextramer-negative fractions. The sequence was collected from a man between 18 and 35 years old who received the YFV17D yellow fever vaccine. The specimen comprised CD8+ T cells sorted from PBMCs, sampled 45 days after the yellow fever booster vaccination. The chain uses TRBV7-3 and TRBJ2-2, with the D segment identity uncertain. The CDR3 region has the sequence CASSQELTGELFF. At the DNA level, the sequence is TGTGCCAGCAGCCAGGAACTCACCGGGGAGCTGTTTTTT.